The rows below give T cell receptor beta chains drawn from one sample of a study of blood T cell repertoires in COVID-19. Libraries were prepared by immunoSEQ multiplex PCR; TCRdb keeps only in-frame clonotypes and omits some of them. The sample shows a few hundred thousand clones, about four fifths of them seen only once. Sequenced input: PBMCs or T cells enriched from blood (not recorded which). The origin of the receptors is a man aged 50-60 years who had recovered from COVID-19. CDR3s include the opening cysteine and the closing phenylalanine or tryptophan. Each record gives: V gene, clone size, D gene, J gene, CDR3 DNA, CDR3 protein. A D gene is named only where the DNA matches it firmly. Size values are once, few and many counts, or a class for expanded clones, and some rows have none.

TRBV7-2	-	TRBD2	TRBJ2-7	TGTGCCAGCAGCCAGCCCCAGCGGGAGTTGGTCCGGTCCTACGAGCAGTACTTC	CASSQPQRELVRSYEQYF
TRBV12-3/TRBV12-4	few	-	TRBJ1-2	TGTGCCCTCGGGAGGGGGACATCTTATGGCTACACCTTC	CALGRGTSYGYTF
TRBV28	-	TRBD1	TRBJ1-2	TGTGCCAGCAGTTTGGGGACAGGAATTAACTATGGCTACACCTTC	CASSLGTGINYGYTF
TRBV5-1	-	TRBD1	TRBJ1-2	TGCGCCAGCAGCTTGGAGGGGGCCGGGCCTAGAGGCTACACCTTC	CASSLEGAGPRGYTF
TRBV19	-	-	TRBJ1-3	TGTGCCAGTAGTGAACAGGCCCTGGGAAACACCATATATTTT	CASSEQALGNTIYF
TRBV5-1	-	-	TRBJ2-3	TGCGCCAGCAGCGCCCTCCGGGGCACAGATACGCAGTATTTT	CASSALRGTDTQYF
TRBV10-2	-	-	TRBJ2-7	TGCGCCAGCAGTGAGTCAAGGGGATTCGTCTACGAGCAGTACTTC	CASSESRGFVYEQYF
TRBV11-2	-	TRBD1	TRBJ1-4	TGTGCCAGCAGTTCGGGACAGGGCCTAAAACTGTTTTTT	CASSSGQGLKLFF
TRBV9	-	TRBD1	TRBJ2-7	TGTGCCAGCAGCGTAGCCGGACAGGAGACCTACGAGCAGTACTTC	CASSVAGQETYEQYF
TRBV10-3	-	TRBD2	TRBJ2-5	TGTGCCATCAGTGTCTCTAGCGGGGAGACCCAGTACTTC	CAISVSSGETQYF
TRBV6-5	-	-	TRBJ1-3	TGTGCCAGCAGTTACTCGAGGCAGTACTCTGGAAACACCATATATTTT	CASSYSRQYSGNTIYF
TRBV5-1	-	-	TRBJ1-3	TGCGCCAGCAGCCCGACAGCGATCTCTGGAAACACCATATATTTT	CASSPTAISGNTIYF
TRBV30	-	TRBD2	TRBJ2-1	TGTGCCTGGACTAGCGGACTAAACAATGAGCAGTTCTTC	CAWTSGLNNEQFF
TRBV7-3	-	TRBD2	TRBJ2-1	TGTGCCAGCAGCCCCGGACTAGAAATCAGCGAGCAGTTCTTC	CASSPGLEISEQFF
TRBV29-1	-	TRBD1	TRBJ2-2	TGCAGCGTTGGACAGGGACGGGCCTACACCGGGGAGCTGTTTTTT	CSVGQGRAYTGELFF
TRBV5-6	-	TRBD1	TRBJ2-7	TGTGCCAGCAGCTTTCCCACCAGGGGGGAGCAGTACTTC	CASSFPTRGEQYF
TRBV5-1	few	-	TRBJ1-6	TGCGCCAGCAGCTCACAAAATTCACCCCTCCACTTT	CASSSQNSPLHF
TRBV19	-	-	TRBJ1-2	TGTGCCAGTAGTTACGACAGAGCACGGACTAACTATGGCTACACCTTC	CASSYDRARTNYGYTF
TRBV27	-	TRBD1	TRBJ2-7	TGTGCCAGCAGTTTATCCCACAGGGGCGAGCAGTACTTC	CASSLSHRGEQYF
TRBV5-6	-	TRBD2	TRBJ2-2	TGTGCCAGCAGCTCTAGCGGGGGAACCAACACCGGGGAGCTGTTTTTT	CASSSSGGTNTGELFF
TRBV2	once	TRBD1	TRBJ2-7	TGTGCCAGCGCACAGGGGATCTACGAGCAGTACTTC	CASAQGIYEQYF
TRBV28	-	-	TRBJ2-1	TGTGCCATCTCGCCCGGATGGGCAGACAATGAGCAGTTCTTC	CAISPGWADNEQFF
TRBV21-1	-	-	TRBJ2-7	TGTGCCAGCAGCCTCAGCGGGACTAGATCCTACGAGCAGTACTTC	CASSLSGTRSYEQYF
TRBV9	-	-	TRBJ1-1	TGTGCCAGCAGCGTAGACAGGGATGGAGCTTTCTTT	CASSVDRDGAFF
TRBV5-1	-	TRBD1	TRBJ1-2	TGCGCCAGCAGCCCTCAGGGTCGACGTCAGGGGGTGCATTCCTATGGCTACACCTTC	CASSPQGRRQGVHSYGYTF
TRBV7-3	-	-	TRBJ2-4	TGTGCCAGCAGCTTAAACAGGGAAAACATTCAGTACTTC	CASSLNRENIQYF
TRBV5-4	-	TRBD1	TRBJ1-2	TGTGCCAGCAGCGGGACAGGGGGCAACTATGGCTACACCTTC	CASSGTGGNYGYTF
TRBV7-3	-	TRBD2	TRBJ2-1	TGTGCCAGCAGCCCTAACCCGACTAGCGGCTACAATGAGCAGTTCTTC	CASSPNPTSGYNEQFF
TRBV11-3	-	-	TRBJ2-7	TGTGCCAGCAGCTTAGGGTTGACACAGGGCTACGAGCAGTACTTC	CASSLGLTQGYEQYF
TRBV7-3	-	-	TRBJ2-1	TGTGCCAGCAGCTTATTGGCCGGGAGCTCCTACAATGAGCAGTTCTTC	CASSLLAGSSYNEQFF
TRBV7-8	-	-	TRBJ1-6	TGTGCCAGCAGCCAGAGGCAGGGCAGTAATTCACCCCTCCACTTT	CASSQRQGSNSPLHF
TRBV5-4	-	-	TRBJ2-7	TGTGCCAGCAGAAGAGGTGTAAGTCTGGAGCAGTACTTC	CASRRGVSLEQYF
TRBV27	-	-	TRBJ1-6	TGTGCCAGCAGTTTAGTAAGCTTTGGGCAAGAGAATTCACCCCTCCACTTT	CASSLVSFGQENSPLHF
TRBV5-4	few	TRBD1	TRBJ2-2	TGTGCCAGCAGCCCCGACAGGGATGGCGGGGAGCTGTTTTTT	CASSPDRDGGELFF
TRBV5-1	-	-	TRBJ2-1	TGCGCCAGCAGCTTCGAGTACAATGAGCAGTTCTTC	CASSFEYNEQFF
TRBV10-3	-	-	TRBJ2-1	TGTGCCATCAGTGAGTTAGGACTGGTCTCCTACAATGAGCAGTTCTTC	CAISELGLVSYNEQFF
TRBV6-5	-	TRBD1	TRBJ2-7	TGTGCCAGCAGTTACGGGACAGGGGGCTCCTACGAGCAGTACTTC	CASSYGTGGSYEQYF
TRBV6-5	-	TRBD1	TRBJ1-5	TGTGCCAGCAGGGAGAGACAGGGGAGCAATCAGCCCCAGCATTTT	CASRERQGSNQPQHF
TRBV5-6	-	-	TRBJ2-1	TGTGCCAGCAGCCCCCGACGACTCACCGGCTCGCATGAGCAGTTCTTC	CASSPRRLTGSHEQFF
TRBV7-3	-	TRBD1	TRBJ2-7	TGTGCCAGCAGTCCGGGACAGGGGTTTCGCGAGCAGTACTTC	CASSPGQGFREQYF
TRBV4-1	-	-	TRBJ2-3	TGCGCCAGCAGCCTATCAGGCCCAGAGGGCGGAAGCACAGATACGCAGTATTTT	CASSLSGPEGGSTDTQYF
TRBV7-6	-	-	TRBJ2-1	TGTGCCAGCAGCAGCGGGCTAGTATACAATGAGCAGTTCTTC	CASSSGLVYNEQFF
TRBV9	-	-	TRBJ1-2	TGTGCCAGCAGCGTAGAGGTCAGGGCTTTAAGTGGCTACACCTTC	CASSVEVRALSGYTF
TRBV11-2	-	TRBD2	TRBJ2-3	TGTGCCAGCAGCTTAGGCCTCGTCCCAGCGGGGAGCACAGATACGCAGTATTTT	CASSLGLVPAGSTDTQYF